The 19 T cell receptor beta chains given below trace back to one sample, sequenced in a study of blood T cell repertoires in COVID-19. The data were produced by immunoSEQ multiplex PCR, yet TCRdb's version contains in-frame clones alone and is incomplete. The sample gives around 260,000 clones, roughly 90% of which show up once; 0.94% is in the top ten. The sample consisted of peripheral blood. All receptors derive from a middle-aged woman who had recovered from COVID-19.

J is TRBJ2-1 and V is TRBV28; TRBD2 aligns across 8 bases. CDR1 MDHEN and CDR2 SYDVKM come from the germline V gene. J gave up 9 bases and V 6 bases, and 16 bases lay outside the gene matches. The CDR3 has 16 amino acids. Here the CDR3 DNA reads TGTGCCAGCAGCCCGTGGGCTAGCGGGTCGGATGTTGAGCAGTTCTTC. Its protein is CASSPWASGSDVEQFF.

The CDR3 coding sequence is TGTGCCACGCGGGGGTCCCACATGGTGGAGACCCAGTACTTC. Protein: CATRGSHMVETQYF. This rearrangement joins TRBV19 to TRBJ2-5; 7 bases align to TRBD2. J was trimmed by 5 bases and V by 10 bases; bases with no gene match: 13. CDR1 and CDR2 (germline): LNHDA, SQIVND (reference sequence). The CDR3 sequence is 14 residues long.

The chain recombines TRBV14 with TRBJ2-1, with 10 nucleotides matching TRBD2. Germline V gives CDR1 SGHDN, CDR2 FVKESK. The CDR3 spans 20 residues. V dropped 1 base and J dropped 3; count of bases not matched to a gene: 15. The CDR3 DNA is TGTGCCAGCAGCCAAGTAGCGGGAGGTTTTTTTTCGTCTTTCTACAATGAGCAGTTCTTC. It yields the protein CASSQVAGGFFSSFYNEQFF.

As DNA, the CDR3 is TGTGCCAGCAGCCGTCCCACCACCTCGGGCGAGCAGTACTTC. Translating it yields CASSRPTTSGEQYF. The J gene is TRBJ2-7, the V gene TRBV7-2, with unresolved D. V was cut by 5 bases and J by 6 bases, with 17 bases left in between. The CDR3 has 14 residues. CDR1 and CDR2 (germline): SGHTA, FQGNSA.

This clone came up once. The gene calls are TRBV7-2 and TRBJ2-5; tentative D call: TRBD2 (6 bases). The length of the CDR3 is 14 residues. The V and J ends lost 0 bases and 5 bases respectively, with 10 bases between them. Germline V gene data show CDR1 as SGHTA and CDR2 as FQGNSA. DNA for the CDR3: TGTGCCAGCAGCTTAGCGCGGAGGGAGGAGACCCAGTACTTC. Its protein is CASSLARREETQYF. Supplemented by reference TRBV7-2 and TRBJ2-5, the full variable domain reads GAGVSQSPSNKVTEKGKDVELRCDPISGHTALYWYRQSLGQGLEFLIYFQGNSAPDKSGLPSDRFSAERTGGSVSTLTIQRTQQEDSAVYLCASSLARREETQYFGPGTRLLVL.

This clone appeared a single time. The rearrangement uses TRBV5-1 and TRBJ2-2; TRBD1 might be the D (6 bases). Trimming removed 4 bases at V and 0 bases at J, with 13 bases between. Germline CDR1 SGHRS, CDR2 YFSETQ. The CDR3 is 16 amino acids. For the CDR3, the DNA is TGCGCCAGCAGCCTACGGACAGCATCGAACACCGGGGAGCTGTTTTTT. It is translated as CASSLRTASNTGELFF.

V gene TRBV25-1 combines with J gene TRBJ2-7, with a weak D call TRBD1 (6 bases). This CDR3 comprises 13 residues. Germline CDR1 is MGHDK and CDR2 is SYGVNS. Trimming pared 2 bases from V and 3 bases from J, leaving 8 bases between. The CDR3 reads CASSEAGVYEQYF. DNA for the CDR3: TGTGCCAGCAGTGAAGCAGGGGTCTACGAGCAGTACTTC.

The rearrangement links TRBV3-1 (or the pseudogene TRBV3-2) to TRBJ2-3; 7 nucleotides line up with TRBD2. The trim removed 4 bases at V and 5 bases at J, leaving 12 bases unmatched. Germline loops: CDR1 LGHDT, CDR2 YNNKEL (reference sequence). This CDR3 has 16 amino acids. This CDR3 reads CASSLQGLVGQDTQYF. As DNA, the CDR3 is TGTGCCAGCAGCCTCCAAGGACTAGTAGGCCAAGATACGCAGTATTTT.

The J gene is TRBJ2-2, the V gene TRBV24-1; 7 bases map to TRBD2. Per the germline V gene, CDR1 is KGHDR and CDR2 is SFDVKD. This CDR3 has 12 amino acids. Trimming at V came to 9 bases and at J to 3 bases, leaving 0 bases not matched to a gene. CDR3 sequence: CATGGDTGELFF. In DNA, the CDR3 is TGTGCCACCGGGGGGGACACCGGGGAGCTGTTTTTT.

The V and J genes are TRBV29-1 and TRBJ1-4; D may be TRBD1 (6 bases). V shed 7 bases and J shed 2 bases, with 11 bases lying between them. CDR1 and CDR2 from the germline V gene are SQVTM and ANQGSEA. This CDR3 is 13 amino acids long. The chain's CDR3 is CSAKGGTNEKLFF. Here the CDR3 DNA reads TGCAGCGCTAAGGGGGGGACTAATGAAAAACTGTTTTTT.

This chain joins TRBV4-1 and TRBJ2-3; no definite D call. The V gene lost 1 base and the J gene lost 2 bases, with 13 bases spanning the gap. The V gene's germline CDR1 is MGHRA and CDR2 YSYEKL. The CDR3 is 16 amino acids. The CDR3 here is CASSQGINRNTDTQYF. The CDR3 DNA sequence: TGCGCCAGCAGCCAAGGGATTAACAGAAACACAGATACGCAGTATTTT.

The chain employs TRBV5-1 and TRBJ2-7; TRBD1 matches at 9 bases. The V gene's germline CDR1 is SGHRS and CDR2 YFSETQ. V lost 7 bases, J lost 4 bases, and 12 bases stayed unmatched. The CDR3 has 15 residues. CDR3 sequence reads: CASSPTGTGLYEQYF. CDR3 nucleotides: TGCGCCAGCTCGCCTACCGGGACAGGGTTGTACGAGCAGTACTTC.

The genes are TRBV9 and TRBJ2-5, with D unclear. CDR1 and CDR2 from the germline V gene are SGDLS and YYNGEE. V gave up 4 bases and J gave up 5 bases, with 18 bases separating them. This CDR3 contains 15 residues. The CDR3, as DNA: TGTGCCAGCAGCCCGAGAGACCCGGTCGGGGAGACCCAGTACTTC. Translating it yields CASSPRDPVGETQYF. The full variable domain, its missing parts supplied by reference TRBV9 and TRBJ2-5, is DSGVTQTPKHLITATGQRVTLRCSPRSGDLSVYWYQQSLDQGLQFLIQYYNGEERAKGNILERFSAQQFPDLHSELNLSSLELGDSALYFCASSPRDPVGETQYFGPGTRLLVL.

The CDR3 coding sequence is TGTGCCAGCAGCTCGGGACAGGGGGCTGGAGGGGGCTACACCTTC. As protein: CASSSGQGAGGGYTF. J is TRBJ1-2 and V is TRBV28, with 12 bases aligning to TRBD1. Germline V gene sequence: CDR1 MDHEN, CDR2 SYDVKM. CDR3 size: 15 residues. The V segment lost 6 bases and the J segment 8 bases; nucleotides outside the gene matches: 10.

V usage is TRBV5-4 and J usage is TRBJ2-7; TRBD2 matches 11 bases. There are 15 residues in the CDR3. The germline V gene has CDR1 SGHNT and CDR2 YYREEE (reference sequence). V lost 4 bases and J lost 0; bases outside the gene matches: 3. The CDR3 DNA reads TGTGCCAGCAGCCAGGGACTAGCGGACTCCTACGAGCAGTACTTC. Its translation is CASSQGLADSYEQYF.

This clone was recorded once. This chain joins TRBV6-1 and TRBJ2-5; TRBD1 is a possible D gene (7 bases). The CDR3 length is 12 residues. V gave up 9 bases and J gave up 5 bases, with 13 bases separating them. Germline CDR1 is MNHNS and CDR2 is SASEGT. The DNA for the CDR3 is TGTGCCAGTTGCAGGGGGGACGAGACCCAGTACTTC. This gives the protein CASCRGDETQYF.

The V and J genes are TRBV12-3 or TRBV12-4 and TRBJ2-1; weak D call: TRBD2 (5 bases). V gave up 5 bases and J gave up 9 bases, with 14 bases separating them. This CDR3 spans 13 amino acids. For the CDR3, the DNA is TGTGCCAGCAGTCCCGGACTCGTTCCTGAGCAGTTCTTC. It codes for CASSPGLVPEQFF.

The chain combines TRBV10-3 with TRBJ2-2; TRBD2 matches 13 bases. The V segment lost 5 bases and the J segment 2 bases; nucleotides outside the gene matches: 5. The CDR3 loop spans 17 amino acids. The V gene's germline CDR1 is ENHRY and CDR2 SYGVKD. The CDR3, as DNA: TGTGCCATCAGTATCGGGACTAGCGGGATAAACACCGGGGAGCTGTTTTTT. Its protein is CAISIGTSGINTGELFF.

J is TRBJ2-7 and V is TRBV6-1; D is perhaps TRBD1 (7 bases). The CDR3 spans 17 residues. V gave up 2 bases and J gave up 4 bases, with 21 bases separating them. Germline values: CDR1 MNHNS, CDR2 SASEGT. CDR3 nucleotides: TGTGCCAGCAGTGAAACGTTCCGAACAGGGGCGGGGTACGAGCAGTACTTC. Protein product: CASSETFRTGAGYEQYF.